This TCR beta chain is from a study of response to subunit inactivated influenza vaccine. Study results and caveats: Each seasonal influenza vaccination recruits few new T cells, the authors suggested.

Each CDR3 protein gets one entry after TCRdb re-called the RT-PCR reads with MiXCR. The sample has about 650,000 distinct CDR3 sequences, about 14% seen once; the top ten hold roughly 7.2%. Only a few counts were recorded for this clonotype. Its target is unknown. Trimming pared 6 bases from V and 5 bases from J, leaving 19 bases between. This CDR3 spans 16 amino acids. Germline-derived CDR1 and CDR2 are SNHLY and FYNNEI. The receptor was derived from a man aged 45-65 years who received an inactivated influenza vaccine. The rearrangement uses TRBV2 and TRBJ2-2, with D maybe TRBD2 (5 bases). Source: PBMCs from blood, taken 14 days before vaccination. CDR3 protein: CASSAGGRRRTGELFF. As DNA, the CDR3 is TGTGCCAGCAGCGCCGGCGGGCGGAGGAGAACCGGGGAGCTGTTTTTT.